Only one count was recorded for the clone carrying this TCR beta chain. Its antigen is not identified. There are 15 residues in the CDR3. CDR1 and CDR2 from the germline V gene are SGHNT and YENEEA. Losses at the gene ends were 5 bases for V and 8 bases for J; bases not matched to a gene: 8. The data are from a study of cytomegalovirus exposure and HLA in healthy donors. Repertoires were generated with immunoSEQ multiplex PCR, while TCRdb's copy carries only in-frame clones and drops some. The sample carries about 340,000 clones, more than 80% recorded once. Study outcomes and limitations: That first-cohort TCR clusters tended to co-occur in the 130 or so validation repertoires was found in a later analysis. Rare sequences made up most TCRs, while some public TCRs were found in many donors. Overall, around 160 TCR beta chains were annotated as cytomegalovirus-associated.

What was sequenced was PBMCs. The chain couples TRBV11-3 to TRBJ2-2; 10 bases match TRBD2. This clonotype was obtained from a woman aged 18-29 years in good health and CMV-seronegative. CDR3 DNA: TGTGCCAGCAGCGAGGGAACGGGACTAGCGGGGGAGCTGTTTTTT. Its translation: CASSEGTGLAGELFF. Full variable domain (rest looked up from reference TRBV11-3 and TRBJ2-2): EAGVVQSPRYKIIEKKQPVAFWCNPISGHNTLYWYLQNLGQGPELLIRYENEEAVDDSQLPKDRFSAERLKGVDSTLKIQPAELGDSAVYLCASSEGTGLAGELFFGEGSRLTVL.